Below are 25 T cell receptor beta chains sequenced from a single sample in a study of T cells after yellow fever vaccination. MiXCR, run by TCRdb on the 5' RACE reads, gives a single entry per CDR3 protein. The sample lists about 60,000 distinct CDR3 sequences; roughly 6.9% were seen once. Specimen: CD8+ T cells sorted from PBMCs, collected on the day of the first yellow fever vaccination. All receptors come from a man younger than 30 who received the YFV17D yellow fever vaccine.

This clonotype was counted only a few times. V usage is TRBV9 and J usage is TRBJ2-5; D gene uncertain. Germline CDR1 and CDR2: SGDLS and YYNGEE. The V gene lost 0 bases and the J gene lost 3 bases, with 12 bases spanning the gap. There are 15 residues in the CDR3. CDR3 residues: CASSVGQTSKETQYF. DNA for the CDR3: TGTGCCAGCAGCGTAGGCCAGACATCGAAAGAGACCCAGTACTTC.

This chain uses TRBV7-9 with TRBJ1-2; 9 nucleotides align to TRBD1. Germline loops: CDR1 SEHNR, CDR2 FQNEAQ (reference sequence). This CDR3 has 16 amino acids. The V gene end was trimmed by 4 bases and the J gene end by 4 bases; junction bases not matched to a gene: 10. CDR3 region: CASSSAGTGSPYGYTF. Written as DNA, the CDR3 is TGTGCCAGCAGCTCCGCCGGGACAGGGTCACCCTATGGCTACACCTTC.

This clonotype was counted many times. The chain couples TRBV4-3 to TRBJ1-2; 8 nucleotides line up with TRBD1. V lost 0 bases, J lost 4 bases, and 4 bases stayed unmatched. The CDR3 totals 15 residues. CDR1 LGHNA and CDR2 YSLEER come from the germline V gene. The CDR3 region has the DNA TGCGCCAGCAGCCAAGAATCAGGGGGCTTCTATGGCTACACCTTC. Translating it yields CASSQESGGFYGYTF.

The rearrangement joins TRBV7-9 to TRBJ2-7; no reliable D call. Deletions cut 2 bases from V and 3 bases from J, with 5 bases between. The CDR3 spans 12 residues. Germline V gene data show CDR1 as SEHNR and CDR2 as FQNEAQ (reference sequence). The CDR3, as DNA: TGTGCCAGCAGCTTAAACCGCTACGAGCAGTACTTC. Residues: CASSLNRYEQYF.

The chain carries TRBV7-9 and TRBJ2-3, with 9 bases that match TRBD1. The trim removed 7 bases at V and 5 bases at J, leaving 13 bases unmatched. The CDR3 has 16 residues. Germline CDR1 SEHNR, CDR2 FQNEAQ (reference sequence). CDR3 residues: CASNSARGQGQDTQYF. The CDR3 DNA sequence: TGTGCCAGCAACTCGGCTCGGGGACAGGGTCAAGATACGCAGTATTTT.

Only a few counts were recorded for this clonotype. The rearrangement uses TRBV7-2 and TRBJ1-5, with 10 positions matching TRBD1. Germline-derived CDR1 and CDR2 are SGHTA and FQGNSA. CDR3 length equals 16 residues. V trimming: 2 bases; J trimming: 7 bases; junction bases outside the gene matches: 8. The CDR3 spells CASSLKATGGHQPQHF. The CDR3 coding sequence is TGTGCCAGCAGCTTAAAGGCGACAGGGGGCCACCAGCCCCAGCATTTT.

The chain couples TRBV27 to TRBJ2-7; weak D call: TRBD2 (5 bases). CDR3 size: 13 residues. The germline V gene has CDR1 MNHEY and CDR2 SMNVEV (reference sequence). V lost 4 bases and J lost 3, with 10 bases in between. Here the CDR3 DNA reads TGTGCCAGCAGTTCTCCTCGGGGCTACGAGCAGTACTTC. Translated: CASSSPRGYEQYF.

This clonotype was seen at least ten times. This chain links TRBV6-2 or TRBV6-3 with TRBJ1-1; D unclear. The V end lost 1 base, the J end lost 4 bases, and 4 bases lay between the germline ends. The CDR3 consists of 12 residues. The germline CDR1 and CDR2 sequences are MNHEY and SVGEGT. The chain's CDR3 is CASSYWGTEAFF. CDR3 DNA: TGTGCCAGCAGTTACTGGGGCACTGAAGCTTTCTTT.

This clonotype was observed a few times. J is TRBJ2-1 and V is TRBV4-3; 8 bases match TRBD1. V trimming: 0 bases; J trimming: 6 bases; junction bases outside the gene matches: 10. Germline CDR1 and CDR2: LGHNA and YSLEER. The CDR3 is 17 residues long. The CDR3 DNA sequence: TGCGCCAGCAGCCAAGATTACATCCGGACAGGGAGCAATGAGCAGTTCTTC. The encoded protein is CASSQDYIRTGSNEQFF.

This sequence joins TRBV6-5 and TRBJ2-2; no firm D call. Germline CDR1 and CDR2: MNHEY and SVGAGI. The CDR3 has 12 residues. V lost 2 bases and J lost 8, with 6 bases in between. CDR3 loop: CASSYRAGELFF. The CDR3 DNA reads TGTGCCAGCAGTTACAGGGCTGGGGAGCTGTTTTTT.

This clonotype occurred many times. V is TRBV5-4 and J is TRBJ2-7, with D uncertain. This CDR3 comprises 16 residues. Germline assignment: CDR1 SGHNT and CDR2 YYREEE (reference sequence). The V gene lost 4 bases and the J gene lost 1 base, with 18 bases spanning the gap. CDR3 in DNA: TGTGCCAGCAGCCCCTACACCGGAATCGCGTCCTACGAGCAGTACTTC. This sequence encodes CASSPYTGIASYEQYF.

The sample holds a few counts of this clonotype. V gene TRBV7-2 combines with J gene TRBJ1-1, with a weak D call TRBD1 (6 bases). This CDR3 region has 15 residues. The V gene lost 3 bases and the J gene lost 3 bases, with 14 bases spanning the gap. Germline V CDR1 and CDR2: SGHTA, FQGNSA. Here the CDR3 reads CASSFQEQGDTEAFF. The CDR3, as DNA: TGTGCCAGCAGCTTTCAGGAACAGGGAGACACTGAAGCTTTCTTT.

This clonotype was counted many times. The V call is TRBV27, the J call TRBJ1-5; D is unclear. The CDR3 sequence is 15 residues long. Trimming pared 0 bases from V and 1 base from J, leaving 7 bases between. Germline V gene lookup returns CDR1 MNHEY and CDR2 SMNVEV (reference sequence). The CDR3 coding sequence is TGTGCCAGCAGTTTATCGTACGGAAGCAATCAGCCCCAGCATTTT. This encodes CASSLSYGSNQPQHF.

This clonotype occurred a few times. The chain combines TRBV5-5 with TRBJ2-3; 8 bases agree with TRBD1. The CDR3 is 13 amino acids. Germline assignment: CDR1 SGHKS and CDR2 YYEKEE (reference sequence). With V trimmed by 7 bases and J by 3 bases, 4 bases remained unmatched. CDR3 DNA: TGTGCCAGCGAGACAGGGGTGACAGATACGCAGTATTTT. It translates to CASETGVTDTQYF.

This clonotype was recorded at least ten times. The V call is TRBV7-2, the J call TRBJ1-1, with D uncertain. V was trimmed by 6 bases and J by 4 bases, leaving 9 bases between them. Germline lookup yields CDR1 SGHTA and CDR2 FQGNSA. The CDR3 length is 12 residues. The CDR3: CASSSRITEAFF. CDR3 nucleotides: TGTGCCAGCAGTTCTCGAATCACTGAAGCTTTCTTT.

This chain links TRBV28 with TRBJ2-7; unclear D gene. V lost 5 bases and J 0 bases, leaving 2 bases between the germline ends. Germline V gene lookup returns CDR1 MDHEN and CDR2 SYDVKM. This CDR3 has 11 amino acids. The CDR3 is CASSDSYEQYV. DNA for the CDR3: TGTGCCAGCAGTGACTCCTACGAGCAGTACGTC.

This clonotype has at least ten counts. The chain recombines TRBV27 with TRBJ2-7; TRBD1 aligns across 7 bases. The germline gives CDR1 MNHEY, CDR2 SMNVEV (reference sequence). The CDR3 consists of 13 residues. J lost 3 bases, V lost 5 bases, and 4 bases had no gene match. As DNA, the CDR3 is TGTGCCAGCAGTAAACAGGGGTTCTACGAGCAGTACTTC. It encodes CASSKQGFYEQYF.

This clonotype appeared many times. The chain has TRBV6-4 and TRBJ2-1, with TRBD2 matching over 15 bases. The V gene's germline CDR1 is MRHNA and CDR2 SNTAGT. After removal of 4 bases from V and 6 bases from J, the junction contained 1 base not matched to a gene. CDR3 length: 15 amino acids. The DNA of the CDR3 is TGTGCCAGCAGTGGGACTAGCGGGGGGGCCAATGAGCAGTTCTTC. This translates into CASSGTSGGANEQFF.

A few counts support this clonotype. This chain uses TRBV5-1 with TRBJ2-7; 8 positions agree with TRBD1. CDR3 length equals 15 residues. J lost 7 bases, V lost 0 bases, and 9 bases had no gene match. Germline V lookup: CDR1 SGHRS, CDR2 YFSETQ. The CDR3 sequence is CASSLEGQGAWEQYF. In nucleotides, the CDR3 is TGCGCCAGCAGCTTGGAGGGGCAGGGGGCTTGGGAGCAGTACTTC.

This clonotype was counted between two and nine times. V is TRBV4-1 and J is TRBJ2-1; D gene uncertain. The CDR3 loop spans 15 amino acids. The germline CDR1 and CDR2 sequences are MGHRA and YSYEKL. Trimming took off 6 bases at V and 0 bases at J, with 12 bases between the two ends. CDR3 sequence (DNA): TGCGCCAGCAGATTAGACGGCTTCTCCTACAATGAGCAGTTCTTC. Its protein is CASRLDGFSYNEQFF.

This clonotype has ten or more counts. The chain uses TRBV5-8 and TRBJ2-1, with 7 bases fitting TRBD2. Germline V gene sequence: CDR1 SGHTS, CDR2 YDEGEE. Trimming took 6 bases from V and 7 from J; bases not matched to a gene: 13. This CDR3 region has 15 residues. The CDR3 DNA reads TGTGCCAGCACCTCCGTCGGACTAGAATTTAATGAGCAGTTCTTC. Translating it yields CASTSVGLEFNEQFF. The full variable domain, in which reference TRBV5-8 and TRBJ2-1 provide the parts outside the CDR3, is EAGVTQSPTHLIKTRGQQATLRCSPISGHTSVYWYQQALGLGLQFLLWYDEGEERNRGNFPPRFSGRQFPNYSSELNVNALELEDSALYLCASTSVGLEFNEQFFGPGTRLTVL.

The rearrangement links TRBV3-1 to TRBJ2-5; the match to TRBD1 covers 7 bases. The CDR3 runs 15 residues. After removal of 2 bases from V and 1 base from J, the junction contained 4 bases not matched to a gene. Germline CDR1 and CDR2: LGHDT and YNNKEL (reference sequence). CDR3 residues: CASSQTGDLQETQYF. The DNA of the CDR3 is TGTGCCAGCAGCCAAACAGGGGACCTCCAAGAGACCCAGTACTTC.

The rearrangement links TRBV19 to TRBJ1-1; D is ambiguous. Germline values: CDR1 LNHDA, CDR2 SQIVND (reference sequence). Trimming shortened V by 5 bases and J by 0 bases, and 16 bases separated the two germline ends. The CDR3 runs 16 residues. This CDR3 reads CASSPRDIFMNTEAFF. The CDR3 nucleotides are TGTGCCAGTAGTCCCCGCGACATCTTCATGAACACTGAAGCTTTCTTT. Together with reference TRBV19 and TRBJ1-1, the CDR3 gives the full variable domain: DGGITQSPKYLFRKEGQNVTLSCEQNLNHDAMYWYRQDPGQGLRLIYYSQIVNDFQKGDIAEGYSVSREKKESFPLTVTSAQKNPTAFYLCASSPRDIFMNTEAFFGQGTRLTVV.

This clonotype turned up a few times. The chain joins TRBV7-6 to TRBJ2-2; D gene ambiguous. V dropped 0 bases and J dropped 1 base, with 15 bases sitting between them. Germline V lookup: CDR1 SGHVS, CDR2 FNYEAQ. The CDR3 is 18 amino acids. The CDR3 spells CASSLAGLTYLNTGELFF. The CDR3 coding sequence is TGTGCCAGCAGCTTAGCTGGGTTGACTTATCTGAACACCGGGGAGCTGTTTTTT.

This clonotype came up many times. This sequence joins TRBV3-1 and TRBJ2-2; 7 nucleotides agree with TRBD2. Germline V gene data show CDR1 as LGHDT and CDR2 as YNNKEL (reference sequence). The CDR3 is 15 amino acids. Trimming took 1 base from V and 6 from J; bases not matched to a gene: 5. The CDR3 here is CASSQVAGVAGELFF. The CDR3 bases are TGTGCCAGCAGCCAAGTGGCGGGGGTAGCCGGGGAGCTGTTTTTT.